This T cell receptor (beta chain) stems from a study of OX40 agonist ivuxolimab in advanced cancers. Overall study context: Patients' therapy was ivuxolimab, an antibody that acts as an agonist of OX40 (CD134). While on treatment, patients had intravenous ivuxolimab at 0.01 to 10 mg/kg every 2 weeks. Subjects had a mean age of around 60 years, with a range of 23 to 79; around 80% were male. Overall study findings and caveats: Relative to CD4+, CD8+ T cells held more expanded clones on average.

TCRdb keeps only in-frame clones here, not all; method: immunoSEQ multiplex PCR. This sample has 70,000 or so clones, with 87% found just once. CDR1 SGHAT and CDR2 FQNNGV come from the germline V gene. V was pared by 4 bases and J by 8 bases, with 7 bases of the junction left unmatched. This CDR3 spans 14 amino acids. This clone was seen a single time. Its antigen remains unknown. The rearrangement links TRBV11-2 to TRBJ1-2; TRBD1 agrees at 10 bases. Here the sequenced sample was CD4+ or CD8+ T cells sorted from blood, taken in a trial of the OX40 agonist ivuxolimab. The receptor's source is an adult with an advanced solid tumor such as melanoma, head and neck, liver or kidney cancer. The CDR3 here is CASSSSGQGLGYTF. Here the CDR3 DNA reads TGTGCCAGCAGCTCTTCGGGACAGGGGCTGGGCTACACCTTC.